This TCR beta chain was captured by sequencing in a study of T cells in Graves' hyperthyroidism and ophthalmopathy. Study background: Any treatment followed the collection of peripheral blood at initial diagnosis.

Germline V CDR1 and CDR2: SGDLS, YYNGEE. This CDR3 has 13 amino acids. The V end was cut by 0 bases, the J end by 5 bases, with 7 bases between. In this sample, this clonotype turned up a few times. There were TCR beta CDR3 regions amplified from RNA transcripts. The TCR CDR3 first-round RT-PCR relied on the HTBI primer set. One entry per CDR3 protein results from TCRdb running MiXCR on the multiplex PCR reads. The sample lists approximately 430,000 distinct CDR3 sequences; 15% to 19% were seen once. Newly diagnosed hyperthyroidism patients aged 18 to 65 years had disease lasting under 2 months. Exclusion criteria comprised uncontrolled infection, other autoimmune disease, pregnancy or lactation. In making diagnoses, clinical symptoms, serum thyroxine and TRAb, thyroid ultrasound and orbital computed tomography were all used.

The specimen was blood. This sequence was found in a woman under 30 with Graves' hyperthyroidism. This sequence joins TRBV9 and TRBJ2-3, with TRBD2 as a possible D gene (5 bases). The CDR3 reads CASSVAGLDTQYF. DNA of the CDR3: TGTGCCAGCAGCGTAGCGGGATTAGATACGCAGTATTTT.